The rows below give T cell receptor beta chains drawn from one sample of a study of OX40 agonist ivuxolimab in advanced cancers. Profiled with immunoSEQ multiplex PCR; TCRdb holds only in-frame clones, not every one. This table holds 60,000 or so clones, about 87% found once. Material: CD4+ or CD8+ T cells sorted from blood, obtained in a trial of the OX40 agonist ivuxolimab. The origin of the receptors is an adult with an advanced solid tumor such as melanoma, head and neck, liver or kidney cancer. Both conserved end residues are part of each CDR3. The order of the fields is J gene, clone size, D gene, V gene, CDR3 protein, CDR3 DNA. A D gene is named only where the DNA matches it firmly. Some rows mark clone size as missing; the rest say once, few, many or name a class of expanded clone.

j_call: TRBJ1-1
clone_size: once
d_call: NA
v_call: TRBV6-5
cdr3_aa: CASSYSYRQNTEAFF
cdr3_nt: TGTGCCAGCAGTTACTCGTATAGACAGAACACTGAAGCTTTCTTT

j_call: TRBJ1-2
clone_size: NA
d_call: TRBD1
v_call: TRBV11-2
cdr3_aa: CASSLGTGLNYGYTF
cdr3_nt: TGTGCCAGCAGCTTGGGGACAGGACTTAACTATGGCTACACCTTC

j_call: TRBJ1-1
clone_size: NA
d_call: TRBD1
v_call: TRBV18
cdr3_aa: CASSTRQGAEAFF
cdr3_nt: TGTGCCAGCTCAACCCGACAGGGGGCTGAAGCTTTCTTT

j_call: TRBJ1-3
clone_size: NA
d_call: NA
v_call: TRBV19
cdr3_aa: CASSIWQLSSGNTIYF
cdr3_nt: TGTGCCAGTAGTATATGGCAGCTGAGCTCTGGAAACACCATATATTTT

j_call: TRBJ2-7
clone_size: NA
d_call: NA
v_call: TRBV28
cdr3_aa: CAFGTASYEQYF
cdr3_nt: TGTGCTTTCGGGACCGCCTCCTACGAGCAGTACTTC

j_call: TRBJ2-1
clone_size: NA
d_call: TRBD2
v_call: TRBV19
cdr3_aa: CASRTAGTTTYNEQFF
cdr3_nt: TGTGCCAGTAGAACCGCCGGGACTACCACCTACAATGAGCAGTTCTTC

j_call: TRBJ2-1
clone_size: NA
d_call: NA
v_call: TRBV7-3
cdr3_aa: CASGNAMNEQFF
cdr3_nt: TGTGCCAGCGGCAACGCTATGAATGAGCAGTTCTTC

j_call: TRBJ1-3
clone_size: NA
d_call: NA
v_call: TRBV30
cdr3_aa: CAWSALGGKDTIYF
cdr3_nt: TGTGCCTGGAGTGCTTTGGGGGGCAAGGACACCATATATTTT

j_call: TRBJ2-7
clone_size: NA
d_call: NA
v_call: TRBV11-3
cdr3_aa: CASSLWFGEEQYF
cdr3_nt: TGTGCCAGCAGCTTGTGGTTCGGAGAGGAGCAGTACTTC

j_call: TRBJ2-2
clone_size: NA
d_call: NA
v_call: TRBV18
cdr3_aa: CASSPPGQRANTGELFF
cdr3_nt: TGTGCCAGCTCACCACCGGGCCAGCGGGCGAACACCGGGGAGCTGTTTTTT

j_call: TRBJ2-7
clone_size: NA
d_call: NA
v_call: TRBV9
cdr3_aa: CASSPESSYEQYF
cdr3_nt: TGTGCCAGCAGCCCCGAAAGCTCCTACGAGCAGTACTTC

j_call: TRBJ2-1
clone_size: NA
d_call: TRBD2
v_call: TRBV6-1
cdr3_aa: CASSRTSYEQFF
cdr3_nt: TGTGCCAGCAGCAGGACTAGCTATGAGCAGTTCTTC

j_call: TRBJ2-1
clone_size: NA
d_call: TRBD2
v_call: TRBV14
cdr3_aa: CASSFSGGRGNEQFF
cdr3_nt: TGTGCCAGCAGCTTCAGCGGGGGCCGAGGCAATGAGCAGTTCTTC

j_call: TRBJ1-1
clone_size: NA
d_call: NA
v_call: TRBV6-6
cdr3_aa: CATLPVNLPKNTEAFF
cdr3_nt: TGTGCCACCCTACCAGTTAACCTACCAAAGAACACTGAAGCTTTCTTT

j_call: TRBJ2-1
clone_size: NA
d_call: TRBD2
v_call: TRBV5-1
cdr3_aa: CASSLRLAAPNEQFF
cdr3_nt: TGCGCCAGCAGCTTGAGGCTAGCGGCCCCCAATGAGCAGTTCTTC

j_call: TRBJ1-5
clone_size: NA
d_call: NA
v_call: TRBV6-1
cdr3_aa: CASSEAGRVGQPQHF
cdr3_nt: TGTGCCAGCAGTGAAGCGGGCAGGGTTGGTCAGCCCCAGCATTTT

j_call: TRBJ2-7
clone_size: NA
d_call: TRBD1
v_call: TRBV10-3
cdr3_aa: CAISPGTGFYEQYF
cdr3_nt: TGTGCCATCAGTCCCGGGACAGGGTTTTACGAGCAGTACTTC

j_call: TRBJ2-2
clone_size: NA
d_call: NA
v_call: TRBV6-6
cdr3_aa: CASSFIGTGELFF
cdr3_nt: TGTGCCAGCAGTTTTATCGGCACCGGGGAGCTGTTTTTT

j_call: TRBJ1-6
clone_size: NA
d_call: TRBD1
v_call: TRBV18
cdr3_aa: CASSPSGQGPYNSPLHF
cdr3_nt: TGTGCCAGCTCACCATCGGGACAGGGCCCCTATAATTCACCCCTCCACTTT

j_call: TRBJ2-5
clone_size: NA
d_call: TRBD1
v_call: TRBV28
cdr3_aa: CASISQGDQYF
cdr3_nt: TGTGCCAGCATCTCCCAGGGGGACCAGTACTTC

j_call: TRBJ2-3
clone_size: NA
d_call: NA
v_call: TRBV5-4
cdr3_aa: CASSGGERDTQYF
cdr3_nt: TGTGCCAGCAGCGGCGGGGAGAGAGATACGCAGTATTTT

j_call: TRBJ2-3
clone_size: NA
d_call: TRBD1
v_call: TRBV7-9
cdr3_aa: CATRDRGNTDTQYF
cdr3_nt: TGTGCCACCAGGGACAGGGGAAATACAGATACGCAGTATTTT

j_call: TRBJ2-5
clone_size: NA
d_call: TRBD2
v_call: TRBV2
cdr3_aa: CASSVAGTETQYF
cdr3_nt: TGTGCCAGCAGCGTAGCGGGAACAGAGACCCAGTACTTC

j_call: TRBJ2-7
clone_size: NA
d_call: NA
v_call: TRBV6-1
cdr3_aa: CVSSEARDSYEQYF
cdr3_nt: TGTGTCAGCAGTGAAGCGCGGGACTCCTACGAGCAGTACTTC

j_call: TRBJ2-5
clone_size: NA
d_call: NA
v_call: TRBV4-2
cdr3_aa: CASSQDRNTQETQYF
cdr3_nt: TGTGCCAGCAGCCAAGATAGAAATACCCAAGAGACCCAGTACTTC

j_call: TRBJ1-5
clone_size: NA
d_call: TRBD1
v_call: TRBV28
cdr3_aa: CASRGTGDNQPQHF
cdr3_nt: TGTGCCAGCCGGGGGACAGGGGACAATCAGCCCCAGCATTTT

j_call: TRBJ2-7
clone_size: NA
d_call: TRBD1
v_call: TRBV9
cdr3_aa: CASSLRTGTNYEQYF
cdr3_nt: TGTGCCAGCAGCCTGAGGACAGGGACAAACTACGAGCAGTACTTC

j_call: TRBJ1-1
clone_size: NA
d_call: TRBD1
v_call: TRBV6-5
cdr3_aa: CASSYYAGQGLEAFF
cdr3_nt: TGTGCCAGCAGTTACTACGCGGGACAGGGATTAGAAGCTTTCTTT

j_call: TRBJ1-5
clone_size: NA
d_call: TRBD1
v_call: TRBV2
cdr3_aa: CASMSDRRSNQPQHF
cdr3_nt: TGTGCCAGCATGTCGGACAGGAGAAGCAATCAGCCCCAGCATTTT

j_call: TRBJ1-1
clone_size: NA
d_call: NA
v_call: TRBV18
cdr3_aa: CASSPIGNTEAFF
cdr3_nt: TGTGCCAGCTCACCAATCGGGAACACTGAAGCTTTCTTT

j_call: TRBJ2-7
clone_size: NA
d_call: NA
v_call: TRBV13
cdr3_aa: CASSRSFYEQYF
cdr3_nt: TGTGCCAGCAGCCGTAGTTTCTACGAGCAGTACTTC